These 25 T cell receptor beta chains share one sample of origin, sequenced in a study of blood T cell repertoires in COVID-19. Repertoires were generated with immunoSEQ multiplex PCR, while TCRdb's copy carries only in-frame clones and drops some. The sample lists some 77,000 clones; roughly 87% were seen once. The sequenced sample was peripheral blood. These receptors came from a man aged 25 to 40 with acute or convalescent COVID-19.

The CDR3 sequence is CASSPTSSYNEQFF. The DNA of the CDR3 is TGTGCCAGCAGCCCGACTAGCAGTTACAATGAGCAGTTCTTC. The chain has TRBV5-4 and TRBJ2-1, with TRBD2 matching 7 bases. After removal of 4 bases from V and 4 bases from J, the junction contained 5 bases not matched to a gene. This CDR3 region has 14 residues. The germline gives CDR1 SGHNT, CDR2 YYREEE (reference sequence).

This clone has just a few counts. This chain connects TRBV5-1 to TRBJ1-1; 7 positions match TRBD1. The CDR3 sequence is 15 residues long. Germline V gene lookup returns CDR1 SGHRS and CDR2 YFSETQ. J was trimmed by 0 bases and V by 5 bases; bases with no gene match: 7. In DNA form, the CDR3 reads TGCGCCAGCAGAGAGGGGGCGTCAATGAACACTGAAGCTTTCTTT. Translating it yields CASREGASMNTEAFF.

The CDR3 bases are TGTGCCAGCAGCGTAGGTAGCGGGAGTGAGGGTACGCAGTATTTT. This codes for CASSVGSGSEGTQYF. V usage is TRBV9 and J usage is TRBJ2-3, with 9 positions matching TRBD2. The CDR3 totals 15 residues. Germline values: CDR1 SGDLS, CDR2 YYNGEE. The V and J ends lost 0 bases and 8 bases, in that order; junction bases with no gene match: 7.

This chain joins TRBV7-3 and TRBJ2-6; maybe TRBD1 (6 bases). Germline V gene data show CDR1 as SGHTA and CDR2 as FQGTGA. V lost 3 bases, J lost 4 bases, and 10 bases lay in between. The CDR3 sequence is 15 residues long. The CDR3 region is CASSFTGSGANVLTF. In DNA, the CDR3 is TGTGCCAGCAGCTTTACAGGGTCGGGGGCCAACGTCCTGACTTTC.

The genes are TRBV19 and TRBJ2-7; D possibly corresponds to TRBD2 (6 bases). This CDR3 is 13 amino acids long. Per the germline V gene, CDR1 is LNHDA and CDR2 is SQIVND (reference sequence). V was pared by 4 bases and J by 1 base, with 8 bases between. The CDR3 loop reads CASSSAGSYEQYF. In DNA, the CDR3 is TGTGCCAGTAGTAGTGCGGGGTCCTACGAGCAGTACTTC.

This clone was seen only a few times. This chain joins TRBV2 and TRBJ2-7; no definite D call. The CDR3 length is 12 residues. Germline V CDR1 and CDR2: SNHLY, FYNNEI. Trimming cost V 5 bases and J 4 bases, with 9 bases left between them. The DNA for the CDR3 is TGTGCCAGCAGTACCAGTCAATACGAGCAGTACTTC. It is translated as CASSTSQYEQYF.

V and J are TRBV4-2 and TRBJ1-4, with 9 bases fitting TRBD1. The germline gives CDR1 LGHNA, CDR2 YNFKEQ. This CDR3 is 16 amino acids long. After removal of 0 bases from V and 6 bases from J, the junction contained 5 bases not matched to a gene. The CDR3 spells CASSQEEGTGHEKLFF. Here the CDR3 DNA reads TGTGCCAGCAGCCAAGAAGAAGGGACAGGGCATGAAAAACTGTTTTTT.

Written as DNA, the CDR3 is TGTGCCACCAGCACAGGGGACACCCGGAGTATGGAAGCTTTCTTT. Translating it yields CATSTGDTRSMEAFF. V and J are TRBV15 and TRBJ1-1; maybe TRBD1 (6 bases). Trimming removed 4 bases from V and 8 bases from J, with 20 bases in between. This CDR3 contains 15 residues. CDR1 is LNHNV and CDR2 is YYDKDF in the germline V gene (reference sequence).

CDR3 coding DNA: TGTGCCAGCAGCACCTTCTTCGGGAGATCCGGGGAGCTGTTTTTT. It translates to CASSTFFGRSGELFF. The chain carries TRBV21-1 and TRBJ2-2; the table's D call of TRBD2 was not tested on the DNA. TRBV21-1 is a pseudogene. CDR3 size: 15 residues.

CDR3 loop: CASSLELSGYNEQFF. CDR3 DNA: TGCGCCAGCAGCTTGGAGCTCAGCGGCTACAATGAGCAGTTCTTC. The genes are TRBV5-1 and TRBJ2-1; tentatively, D is TRBD2 (5 bases). Germline assignment: CDR1 SGHRS and CDR2 YFSETQ. Trimming shortened V by 0 bases and J by 3 bases, and 10 bases separated the two germline ends. The CDR3 runs to 15 residues.

The chain combines TRBV21-1 with TRBJ1-2; the DNA was not compared with TRBD1, the D call given in the table. TRBV21-1 is a pseudogene. The CDR3 runs 17 residues. As DNA, the CDR3 is TGTGCCAGCAGCAAGACCTCCGTCGGACAGGGTTACTATGGCTACACCTTC. Residues: CASSKTSVGQGYYGYTF.

V and J are TRBV27 and TRBJ1-1, with 7 bases aligning to TRBD1. Trimming removed 5 bases from V and 1 base from J; junction bases left unmatched: 7. This CDR3 contains 15 residues. Germline assignment: CDR1 MNHEY and CDR2 SMNVEV (reference sequence). CDR3 loop: CASSVRQGRNTEAFF. The DNA for the CDR3 is TGTGCCAGCAGTGTTCGACAGGGAAGGAACACTGAAGCTTTCTTT.

The chain couples TRBV18 to TRBJ2-2, with D possibly matching TRBD2 (6 bases). The CDR3 runs 16 residues. Germline V gene sequence: CDR1 KGHSH, CDR2 LQKENI. V gave up 0 bases and J gave up 4 bases, with 12 bases separating them. This CDR3 reads CASSPPAGRTTGELFF. The CDR3 coding sequence is TGTGCCAGCTCACCACCGGCAGGGAGGACCACCGGGGAGCTGTTTTTT.

The chain joins TRBV5-4 to TRBJ2-7; 10 bases are a match to TRBD1. The V segment lost 4 bases and the J segment 0 bases; nucleotides outside the gene matches: 4. Germline values: CDR1 SGHNT, CDR2 YYREEE (reference sequence). This CDR3 region has 15 residues. CDR3 coding DNA: TGTGCCAGCAGCCGGGGACAGGGGATCTCCTACGAGCAGTACTTC. Residues: CASSRGQGISYEQYF.

The chain recombines TRBV5-1 with TRBJ2-2; D unclear. The CDR3 sequence is 14 residues long. The germline V gene has CDR1 SGHRS and CDR2 YFSETQ. Deletions cut 1 base from V and 4 bases from J, with 8 bases between. The DNA for the CDR3 is TGCGCCAGCAGCTTGACCCCCGGCACCGGGGAGCTGTTTTTT. Its translation is CASSLTPGTGELFF.

The CDR3 DNA is TGCGCCAGCAGCTCCGGCGTGAAGATGCGGGACACCATATATTTT. As protein: CASSSGVKMRDTIYF. The J gene is TRBJ1-3, the V gene TRBV5-1, with D unclear. Germline V CDR1 and CDR2: SGHRS, YFSETQ. The CDR3 runs 15 residues. V was pared by 3 bases and J by 8 bases, with 18 bases between.

The chain employs TRBV28 and TRBJ1-4; perhaps TRBD1 as D (5 bases). V was cut by 6 bases and J by 7 bases, with 21 bases left in between. The CDR3 is 16 residues long. Germline loops: CDR1 MDHEN, CDR2 SYDVKM. The CDR3 coding sequence is TGTGCCAGCAGCTCTGGACCCGGGGGAGGTGGTGAAAAACTGTTTTTT. Its translation is CASSSGPGGGGEKLFF.

The CDR3 sequence: CAWSGQGSETQYF. The DNA for the CDR3 is TGTGCCTGGAGCGGACAGGGTTCGGAGACCCAGTACTTC. The rearrangement uses TRBV30 and TRBJ2-5, with 8 positions matching TRBD1. V shed 3 bases, J shed 5 bases, and the junction held 5 bases outside the gene matches. In germline, CDR1 is GTSNPN, CDR2 SVGIG (reference sequence). CDR3 length: 13 amino acids.

CDR3 bases: TGTGCCAGCAGTCCCGGGACTGGAAAATACGAGCAGTACTTC. Translated, it gives CASSPGTGKYEQYF. The J gene is TRBJ2-7, the V gene TRBV6-5; possible D gene TRBD2, 6 bases. The V gene's germline CDR1 is MNHEY and CDR2 SVGAGI. The CDR3 runs 14 residues. Trimming pared 5 bases from V and 4 bases from J, leaving 15 bases between.

This clone was counted a few times. The chain is built from TRBV3-1 (or the pseudogene TRBV3-2) and TRBJ2-1; D may be TRBD1 (6 bases). Trimming left V 4 bases short and J 5 bases short, with 15 bases between. CDR1 and CDR2 from the germline V gene are LGHDT and YNNKEL (reference sequence). The CDR3 has 15 amino acids. CDR3 loop: CASSPRGRRDNEQFF. As DNA, the CDR3 is TGTGCCAGCAGCCCCAGGGGTAGAAGGGACAATGAGCAGTTCTTC.

This clone was counted once. The chain recombines TRBV30 with TRBJ2-3, with a weak D call TRBD2 (6 bases). In germline, CDR1 is GTSNPN, CDR2 SVGIG (reference sequence). CDR3 size: 14 residues. Trimming cost V 6 bases and J 3 bases, with 16 bases left between them. CDR3 protein: CACKRASETDTQYF. In nucleotides, the CDR3 is TGTGCCTGCAAACGGGCTAGCGAAACAGATACGCAGTATTTT.

V and J are TRBV20-1 and TRBJ2-7, with 11 bases identical to TRBD1. This CDR3 spans 14 amino acids. Germline assignment: CDR1 DFQATT and CDR2 SNEGSKA (reference sequence). V lost 3 bases to trimming and J lost 2 bases; unmatched junction nucleotides: 3. The CDR3 bases are TGCAGTGCTAGTCGGGACAGGGGGACCTACGAGCAGTACTTC. Protein sequence: CSASRDRGTYEQYF.

The table lists this clone with a count of one. This rearrangement joins TRBV27 to TRBJ2-1; the D gene is possibly TRBD1 (5 bases). V lost 3 bases, J lost 0 bases, and 9 bases lay in between. Germline V lookup: CDR1 MNHEY, CDR2 SMNVEV (reference sequence). The CDR3 sequence is 15 residues long. Here the CDR3 reads CASSLGPSSYNEQFF. CDR3 nucleotide sequence: TGTGCCAGCAGTTTGGGGCCGAGCTCCTACAATGAGCAGTTCTTC.

This clone was counted between two and nine times. This chain links TRBV2 with TRBJ2-7, with D tentatively TRBD1 (5 bases). The CDR3 extends over 14 amino acids. The V gene's germline CDR1 is SNHLY and CDR2 FYNNEI. V was shortened by 3 bases and J by 1 base, with 10 bases between the two germline ends. CDR3 sequence reads: CASSDRQTSYEQYF. The DNA for the CDR3 is TGTGCCAGCAGTGATCGACAGACTTCCTACGAGCAGTACTTC.

The chain combines TRBV6-6 with TRBJ2-7, with 14 bases fitting TRBD2. Germline lookup yields CDR1 MNHNY and CDR2 SVGAGI (reference sequence). CDR3 length: 17 amino acids. Trimming cost V 5 bases and J 7 bases; bases outside gene matches: 13. This CDR3 is CASSPFVLTSGRGEQYF. CDR3 in DNA: TGTGCCAGCAGTCCCTTCGTATTGACTAGCGGGAGGGGTGAGCAGTACTTC.